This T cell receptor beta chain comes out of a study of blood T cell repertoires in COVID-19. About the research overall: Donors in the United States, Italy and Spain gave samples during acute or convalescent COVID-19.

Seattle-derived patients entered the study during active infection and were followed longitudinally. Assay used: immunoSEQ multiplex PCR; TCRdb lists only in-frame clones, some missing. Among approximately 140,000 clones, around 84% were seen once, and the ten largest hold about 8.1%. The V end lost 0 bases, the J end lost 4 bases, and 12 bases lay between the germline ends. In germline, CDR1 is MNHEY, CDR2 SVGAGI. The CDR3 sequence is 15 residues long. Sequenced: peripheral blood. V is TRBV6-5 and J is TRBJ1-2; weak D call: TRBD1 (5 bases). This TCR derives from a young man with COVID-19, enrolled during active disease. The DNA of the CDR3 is TGTGCCAGCAGTTACTCGGAGACGGGGGGCTATGGCTACACCTTC. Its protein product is CASSYSETGGYGYTF.